These T cell receptor beta chains were read from a single sample in a study of blood T cell repertoires in COVID-19. TCRdb's copy holds only in-frame clones and misses some; the assay was immunoSEQ multiplex PCR. This table holds under 60,000 clones, around nine tenths found once. Sequencing used peripheral blood. These receptors came from a woman aged 55-69 years with COVID-19, enrolled during active disease. The CDR3 runs from the conserved cysteine through the conserved F or W. A D gene is named only where the DNA matches it firmly. Clone size appears in some rows only: once, few, many, or a class for an expanded clone.

J	V	size	D	DNA	CDR3
TRBJ1-5	TRBV6-5	-	-	TGTGCCACCAAGACAGCAAATCAGCCCCAGCATTTT	CATKTANQPQHF
TRBJ1-2	TRBV28	-	-	TGTGCCAGCAGTTTAGGAGGACGGGTTCATGGCTACACCTTC	CASSLGGRVHGYTF
TRBJ2-7	TRBV5-4	-	-	TGTGCCAGCAGCTTGGGCCCTTCGGACAGTTCCTACGAGCAGTACTTC	CASSLGPSDSSYEQYF
TRBJ1-4	TRBV4-1	-	-	TGCGCCAGCAGCACCGCTAGGTATACTAATGAAAAACTGTTTTTT	CASSTARYTNEKLFF
TRBJ1-5	TRBV19	few	TRBD1	TGTGCCAGTAGTACACCGGGACAGGGTACTCAGCCCCAGCATTTT	CASSTPGQGTQPQHF
TRBJ2-2	TRBV10-3	-	-	TGTGCCATCAGCCAGACAGGGAACACCGGGGAGCTGTTTTTT	CAISQTGNTGELFF
TRBJ1-2	TRBV27	few	-	TGTGCCAGCAGGGGCCTATTAGCTAACTATGGCTACACCTTC	CASRGLLANYGYTF
TRBJ1-2	TRBV6-5	-	-	TGTGCCAGCAGTCTAAGGACGGGAAGAAGGGGCTACACCTTC	CASSLRTGRRGYTF
TRBJ2-2	TRBV6-2/TRBV6-3	-	TRBD2	TGTGCCAGCAGTTACAGGGCTAGCGGGAGTAACACCGGGGAGCTGTTTTTT	CASSYRASGSNTGELFF
TRBJ1-3	TRBV5-1	-	TRBD1	TGCGCCAGCAGCACGACAGGGGACCTCAGCTCTGGAAACACCATATATTTT	CASSTTGDLSSGNTIYF
TRBJ1-1	TRBV27	-	TRBD1	TGTGCCAGCAGTTTTGACAGGGACACTGAAGCTTTCTTT	CASSFDRDTEAFF
TRBJ2-1	TRBV5-5	-	TRBD1	TGTGCCAGCAGCTTGGCATCTGGGACAGGGTTGTTCTTC	CASSLASGTGLFF
TRBJ2-1	TRBV5-8	-	TRBD2	TGTGCCAGCAGCTTGGGACTAGCGAACCACAATGAGCAGTTCTTC	CASSLGLANHNEQFF
TRBJ1-5	TRBV27	few	TRBD1	TGTGCCAGCGCTCCCCAGGGGGCTTATCAGCCCCAGCATTTT	CASAPQGAYQPQHF
TRBJ1-5	TRBV3-1/TRBV3-2	-	-	TGTGCCAGCAGCCCCCGCAGGGGCGGTCAGCCCCAGCATTTT	CASSPRRGGQPQHF
TRBJ2-4	TRBV18	-	TRBD1	TGTGCCAGCTCACCACTAGGGACAGGGGGGCAAAACATTCAGTACTTC	CASSPLGTGGQNIQYF
TRBJ1-4	TRBV4-2	-	-	TGTGCCAGCAGCCAAGACCGGGTGCGGCGCGAAAAACTGTTTTTT	CASSQDRVRREKLFF
TRBJ2-4	TRBV10-3	-	-	TGTGCCATCAGTGAGTCAGAGCGTACCGTAAAAAACATTCAGTACTTC	CAISESERTVKNIQYF
TRBJ1-5	TRBV6-5	few	-	TGTGCCAGCAGAAGAAGCAATAGCAATCAGCCCCAGCATTTT	CASRRSNSNQPQHF
TRBJ2-7	TRBV11-3	-	-	TGTGCCAGCAGCCAGACTAGCTACGAGCAGTACTTC	CASSQTSYEQYF
TRBJ2-1	TRBV19	-	-	TGTGCCAGTAGTATAGGGGGAGCGAGAGTACTGTTCTTC	CASSIGGARVLFF
TRBJ2-1	TRBV15	-	TRBD1	TGTGCCACCAGCAGAGATCGGGGACAGGGGTCGAACAATGAGCAGTTCTTC	CATSRDRGQGSNNEQFF
TRBJ2-1	TRBV2	-	TRBD2	TGTGCCAGCAGTGGGACTAGCGGGAGGAATGAGCAGTTCTTC	CASSGTSGRNEQFF
TRBJ2-7	TRBV7-2	-	-	TGTGCCAGCAGCTTAACACATAACTACGAGCAGTACTTC	CASSLTHNYEQYF
TRBJ2-3	TRBV4-1	-	TRBD2	TGCGCCAGCAGCCAAGATACTTGGTCGACTAGCGGGATATCAGATACGCAGTATTTT	CASSQDTWSTSGISDTQYF
TRBJ2-7	TRBV28	-	TRBD1	TGTGCCAGCAGTTCGATCCGGGACAGTCGGTCCTTCTACGAGCAGTACTTC	CASSSIRDSRSFYEQYF
TRBJ2-2	TRBV10-2	-	TRBD1	TGCGCCAGCAGTGAAACCGACAGGGTCGGCGGGGAGCTGTTTTTT	CASSETDRVGGELFF
TRBJ1-1	TRBV4-1	-	TRBD1	TGCGCCAGCAGCCAAGCCTCAACGACAGGGCAGAACACTGAAGCTTTCTTT	CASSQASTTGQNTEAFF
TRBJ2-2	TRBV5-4	-	-	TGTGCCAGCAGGCAGGGGCTGCACACCGGGGAGCTGTTTTTT	CASRQGLHTGELFF
TRBJ2-5	TRBV7-6	once	TRBD2	TGTGCCAGCAGCATTAGCGGGAAATACCAAGAGACCCAGTACTTC	CASSISGKYQETQYF
TRBJ2-1	TRBV4-1	once	-	TGCGCCAGCAGCAGGACGGGAGCCCCGAGCTCCTACAATGAGCAGTTCTTC	CASSRTGAPSSYNEQFF
TRBJ1-1	TRBV28	-	TRBD1	TGTGCCAGCAAGCCGGGACAGAGAAACACTGAAGCTTTCTTT	CASKPGQRNTEAFF
TRBJ2-7	TRBV13	-	TRBD1	TGTGCCAGCAGCTTATATCCGCTGGGACAGGGGGACGAGCAGTACTTC	CASSLYPLGQGDEQYF
TRBJ1-1	TRBV18	-	TRBD1	TGTGCCAGCTCACCATTACTGGCTAGGACAGGGGGCGTGATGGCTGAAGCTTTCTTT	CASSPLLARTGGVMAEAFF
TRBJ2-1	TRBV24-1	-	TRBD2	TGTGCCACCAGTGAACGGACTAGCGGGAGTGGGTCCTACAATGAGCAGTTCTTC	CATSERTSGSGSYNEQFF
TRBJ2-7	TRBV2	-	TRBD2	TGTGCCAGCAAGGGCCCACGGGGGACTAGCGGGAGGAACCACGAGCAGTACTTC	CASKGPRGTSGRNHEQYF
TRBJ2-2	TRBV29-1	-	-	TGCAGCGCCCGGTCCACCGGGGAGCTGTTTTTT	CSARSTGELFF
TRBJ1-3	TRBV6-5	-	-	TGTGCCAGCAGTTACAGGGGCCGCATCTCAGGAAACACCATATATTTT	CASSYRGRISGNTIYF
TRBJ2-5	TRBV13	-	TRBD2	TGTGCCAGCATTAGGACTAGCGGGAGGGCCGGTTCGGAGACCCAGTACTTC	CASIRTSGRAGSETQYF
TRBJ1-1	TRBV27	-	-	TGTGCCAGCAGTCGGAGGGGCGGGAACACTGAAGCTTTCTTT	CASSRRGGNTEAFF
TRBJ2-7	TRBV19	-	TRBD1	TGTGCCAGTAGTATCTACAGGGGATCCGAGCAGTACTTC	CASSIYRGSEQYF
TRBJ2-1	TRBV11-3	-	-	TGTGCCAGCAGCTTAGAACGGGAGAGCTCCTACAATGAGCAGTTCTTC	CASSLERESSYNEQFF
TRBJ1-1	TRBV6-1	-	-	TGTGCCAGCAGTGACGGAGCCGAGAACACTGAAGCTTTCTTT	CASSDGAENTEAFF
TRBJ2-1	TRBV15	-	TRBD2	TGTGCCACCAGCAGCAGGGAACTAGCGGGAGGTCGGGGTGAGCAGTTCTTC	CATSSRELAGGRGEQFF
TRBJ1-2	TRBV6-1	-	-	TGTGCCAGCAGTGAAGCGGGCAGGGAGGTTGGCTACACCTTC	CASSEAGREVGYTF
TRBJ1-6	TRBV6-5	once	-	TGTGCCAGCAGTTACGACACAGGGACCTCACCCCTCCACTTT	CASSYDTGTSPLHF
TRBJ1-4	TRBV27	-	-	TGTGCCAGCAGTTTTGCGGGGGCGCATTCTAATGAAAAACTGTTTTTT	CASSFAGAHSNEKLFF
TRBJ2-7	TRBV20-1	once	-	TGCAGTGCTAGCAAGCGGGACGAGCAGTACTTC	CSASKRDEQYF
TRBJ1-2	TRBV30	few	-	TGTGCCTGGAGTCGGACAGACAGGCGGGGCTACACCTTC	CAWSRTDRRGYTF
TRBJ1-4	TRBV6-5	-	TRBD1	TGTGCCAGCAGTCGCCTGGGACAGGGCAGGGAAAAACTGTTTTTT	CASSRLGQGREKLFF
TRBJ2-5	TRBV24-1	-	TRBD1	TGTGCCACCAGTGACGCCGGGACAGGGGAGACCCAGTACTTC	CATSDAGTGETQYF
TRBJ2-7	TRBV10-3	-	TRBD2	TGTGCCATCAGTGATGCTAGCGGGAGGCCGAGCTCCTACGAGCAGTACTTC	CAISDASGRPSSYEQYF
TRBJ2-7	TRBV7-9	-	-	TGTGCCAGCAGCCCGACTCTAACCTACGAGCAGTACTTC	CASSPTLTYEQYF
TRBJ2-3	TRBV28	-	-	TGTGCCAGCAATCCTCCTCACGGGGCAGATACGCAGTATTTT	CASNPPHGADTQYF
TRBJ1-6	TRBV29-1	few	-	TGCAGCGTCGGACGGGACTATAATTCACCCCTCCACTTT	CSVGRDYNSPLHF